A single sample gave rise to the 25 T cell receptor beta chains below, sequenced in a study of molecular identifiers for immune sequencing clone quantification. TCRdb reprocessed the PCR reads via MiXCR and lists one record per CDR3 protein. The data show hundreds of thousands of distinct CDR3 sequences, about 21% seen once. Material for sequencing was naive CD8+ T cells from blood, with Jurkat cell RNA spiked in. Noted subset: FACS-sorted CD8+CD4-CCR7+CD45RA+ naive T cells. These receptors came from a human donor in good health. Some libraries in this study had Jurkat cell RNA spiked in.

This clonotype has a count of ten or more. The chain combines TRBV29-1 with TRBJ2-7, with 8 nucleotides matching TRBD1. Germline-derived CDR1 and CDR2 are SQVTM and ANQGSEA. V shed 1 base, J shed 4 bases, and the junction held 3 bases outside the gene matches. This CDR3 comprises 13 residues. The chain's CDR3 is CSVEGTGLYEQYF. CDR3 nucleotides: TGCAGCGTTGAAGGGACAGGGCTTTACGAGCAGTACTTC.

This clonotype appeared many times. V is TRBV7-9 and J is TRBJ2-6, with no clear D. V lost 10 bases and J 5 bases, leaving 3 bases between the germline ends. Germline V gene lookup returns CDR1 SEHNR and CDR2 FQNEAQ (reference sequence). This CDR3 has 10 residues. CDR3 DNA sequence: TGTGCCATATGGGCCAACGTCCTGACTTTC. Protein sequence: CAIWANVLTF.

In the case of this clonotype: This clone may be a read error of a much larger clone one base away. The chain couples TRBV10-3 to TRBJ2-7, with D perhaps TRBD2 (5 bases). Germline values: CDR1 ENHRY, CDR2 SYGVKD. The CDR3 has 13 residues. Trimming cost V 6 bases and J 6 bases, with 15 bases left between them. CDR3: CAISMEDPREQYF. The CDR3 DNA is TGTGCCATCAGCATGGAGGACCCCCGCGAGCAGTACTTC.

This clonotype was seen ten or more times. The chain combines TRBV6-5 with TRBJ2-5; weak D call: TRBD2 (6 bases). Trimming removed 2 bases at V and 3 bases at J, with 16 bases between. The CDR3 totals 16 residues. Germline values: CDR1 MNHEY, CDR2 SVGAGI. The CDR3 DNA reads as TGTGCCAGCAGTTACGGCCCGTGGCGGGGCAAAGAGACCCAGTACTTC. Protein: CASSYGPWRGKETQYF.

There are many counts of this clonotype. The chain joins TRBV20-1 to TRBJ1-5; TRBD1 matches at 10 bases. CDR3 length: 15 residues. Germline assignment: CDR1 DFQATT and CDR2 SNEGSKA (reference sequence). V was clipped by 6 bases and J by 7 bases; unmatched bases: 12. The CDR3 DNA follows: TGCAGTGCGCAAACCCCGGGACAGGGGTACCAGCCCCAGCATTTT. It encodes CSAQTPGQGYQPQHF.

Comments on this clonotype: One base away lies a much larger clone, so this may be a sequencing read error. V gene TRBV7-9 combines with J gene TRBJ1-1; possibly TRBD1 for D (5 bases). Germline values: CDR1 SEHNR, CDR2 FQNEAQ (reference sequence). The CDR3 contains 12 residues. The CDR3 protein is CVSSFRQPEAFF. The CDR3 bases are TGTGTCAGCAGCTTCAGACAGCCCGAAGCTTTCTTT.

This clonotype was counted only a few times. V and J are TRBV9 and TRBJ1-1; D uncertain. V shed 4 bases and J shed 10 bases, with 20 bases lying between them. CDR3 length: 14 residues. Germline CDR1 is SGDLS and CDR2 is YYNGEE. The CDR3 bases are TGTGCCAGCAGCCCCCCTATGGCCCAAGAGCTAGCTTTCTTT. Translating it yields CASSPPMAQELAFF.

This clonotype was detected ten times or more. V and J are TRBV29-1 and TRBJ2-5, with D possibly matching TRBD1 (5 bases). The CDR3 contains 13 residues. The V end lost 4 bases, the J end lost 0 bases, and 9 bases lay between the germline ends. The germline V gene encodes CDR1 SQVTM and CDR2 ANQGSEA. The CDR3 here is CSVVQGYQETQYF. DNA for the CDR3: TGCAGCGTTGTTCAGGGATACCAAGAGACCCAGTACTTC.

This clonotype was picked up many times. This sequence joins TRBV11-2 and TRBJ2-7; D is perhaps TRBD1 (5 bases). This CDR3 contains 15 residues. Trimming shortened V by 1 base and J by 2 bases, and 12 bases separated the two germline ends. Germline V gene sequence: CDR1 SGHAT, CDR2 FQNNGV. In DNA form, the CDR3 reads TGTGCCAGCAGCTTAGGGGGCCTTCGGACCTACGAGCAGTACTTC. Translation: CASSLGGLRTYEQYF. Full variable domain (remainder filled in from reference TRBV11-2 and TRBJ2-7): EAGVAQSPRYKIIEKRQSVAFWCNPISGHATLYWYQQILGQGPKLLIQFQNNGVVDDSQLPKDRFSAERLKGVDSTLKIQPAKLEDSAVYLCASSLGGLRTYEQYFGPGTRLTVT.

This clonotype came up a few times. The V gene is TRBV4-2, the J gene TRBJ2-7, with D tentatively TRBD2 (5 bases). V shed 1 base and J shed 4 bases, with 17 bases lying between them. This CDR3 is 16 amino acids long. CDR1 LGHNA and CDR2 YNFKEQ come from the germline V gene. The CDR3 loop reads CASSQAKMPPGYEQYF. The CDR3 DNA reads TGTGCCAGCAGCCAAGCCAAAATGCCTCCGGGGTACGAGCAGTACTTC.

This clonotype was counted many times. J is TRBJ2-7 and V is TRBV7-9, with D maybe TRBD1 (5 bases). The CDR3 runs to 12 residues. Trimming took 6 bases from V and 3 from J, leaving 9 bases between them. CDR1 and CDR2 from the germline V gene are SEHNR and FQNEAQ (reference sequence). For the CDR3, the DNA is TGTGCCAGCAGTACGACAGTCTACGAGCAGTACTTC. It translates to CASSTTVYEQYF.

This clonotype was counted at least ten times. The V call is TRBV2, the J call TRBJ2-7; TRBD1 aligns across 9 bases. Germline-derived CDR1 and CDR2 are SNHLY and FYNNEI. This CDR3 is built from 13 residues. V lost 6 bases, J lost 3 bases, and 3 bases stayed unmatched. For the CDR3, the DNA is TGTGCCAGCAGGGGGACAGGGTACTACGAGCAGTACTTC. Amino acids: CASRGTGYYEQYF.

In the case of this clonotype: This may come from a read error, since a much larger clone is one base off. The rearrangement joins TRBV24-1 to TRBJ1-1; weak D call: TRBD1 (6 bases). The CDR3 totals 14 residues. The V gene's germline CDR1 is KGHDR and CDR2 SFDVKD. The CDR3 DNA follows: TGTGCCGCCAGTGATTTGCCACAGGGTCTGGAAGCTTTCTTT. As protein: CAASDLPQGLEAFF.

Ten or more counts support this clonotype. The rearrangement uses TRBV9 and TRBJ2-3; TRBD2 matches 8 bases. Germline V gene sequence: CDR1 SGDLS, CDR2 YYNGEE. This CDR3 comprises 13 residues. With 3 bases clipped from V and 4 bases from J, the junction kept 1 base outside the gene matches. As DNA, the CDR3 is TGTGCCAGCAGCGGGCGGGAGGCAGATACGCAGTATTTT. Its translation: CASSGREADTQYF.

This clonotype came up many times. The rearrangement uses TRBV7-9 and TRBJ1-1; 8 positions agree with TRBD1. Germline CDR1 SEHNR, CDR2 FQNEAQ (reference sequence). V lost 6 bases, J lost 5 bases, and 5 bases stayed unmatched. The CDR3 length is 13 residues. CDR3 nucleotides: TGTGCCAGCAGTCAGGGGGCCGTGACTGAAGCTTTCTTT. It is translated as CASSQGAVTEAFF.

This clonotype has at least ten counts. This CDR3 is CASSLSQMNTEAFF. CDR3 sequence (DNA): TGTGCCAGCAGTCTCAGTCAGATGAACACTGAAGCTTTCTTT. The chain carries TRBV28 and TRBJ1-1; D remains ambiguous. Germline V gene sequence: CDR1 MDHEN, CDR2 SYDVKM. The CDR3 is 14 residues long. Between the trimmed V and J ends, which lost 5 bases and 0 bases, there was a span of 10 bases.

This clonotype turned up a few times. The chain uses TRBV7-2 and TRBJ2-3; a weak D match, TRBD2 (5 bases). Germline V gene data show CDR1 as SGHTA and CDR2 as FQGNSA. The length of the CDR3 is 18 residues. V was cut by 4 bases and J by 2 bases, with 22 bases left in between. The CDR3 loop reads CASSSQIYSASYTDTQYF. DNA of the CDR3: TGTGCCAGCAGCTCGCAGATATATAGCGCGAGTTACACAGATACGCAGTATTTT.

This clonotype has a count of ten or more. The V call is TRBV15, the J call TRBJ2-1; 7 nucleotides agree with TRBD2. V gave up 5 bases and J gave up 5 bases; unmatched junction bases: 12. The CDR3 has 16 amino acids. Per germline, CDR1 LNHNV and CDR2 YYDKDF (reference sequence). The CDR3 region is CATSSSTSWGDNEQFF. CDR3 coding DNA: TGTGCCACCAGCTCATCGACTAGCTGGGGGGACAATGAGCAGTTCTTC.

The chain combines TRBV7-3 with TRBJ2-3, with 9 bases fitting TRBD2. The CDR3 covers 15 residues. V gave up 2 bases and J gave up 2 bases; unmatched junction bases: 2. Germline-derived CDR1 and CDR2 are SGHTA and FQGTGA. The CDR3 loop is CASSLLAGITDTQYF. DNA of the CDR3: TGTGCCAGCAGCTTACTAGCGGGAATCACAGATACGCAGTATTTT. The full variable domain, its missing parts supplied by reference TRBV7-3 and TRBJ2-3, is GAGVSQTPSNKVTEKGKYVELRCDPISGHTALYWYRQSLGQGPEFLIYFQGTGAADDSGLPNDRFFAVRPEGSVSTLKIQRTERGDSAVYLCASSLLAGITDTQYFGPGTRLTVL.

On this clonotype: This clone may be a read error of a much larger clone one base away. The chain recombines TRBV6-1 with TRBJ2-3, with TRBD1 matching 7 bases. J gave up 3 bases and V 7 bases, and 19 bases lay outside the gene matches. CDR3 length: 18 amino acids. Germline loops: CDR1 MNHNS, CDR2 SASEGT. The CDR3 is CASTLSRTGSFGTDTQYF. CDR3 DNA: TGTGCCAGCACCCTCTCCCGGACAGGATCCTTTGGGACAGATACGCAGTATTTT.

This clonotype turned up a few times. The chain links TRBV5-6 to TRBJ1-1; D possibly corresponds to TRBD1 (5 bases). The germline gives CDR1 SGHDT, CDR2 YYEEEE. The CDR3 has 15 amino acids. Trimming took off 1 base at V and 5 bases at J, with 15 bases between the two ends. In DNA form, the CDR3 reads TGTGCCAGCAGCTTGTTTCCAGGGACGGGTACTGAAGCTTTCTTT. This sequence encodes CASSLFPGTGTEAFF.

This clonotype was picked up a small number of times. V and J are TRBV13 and TRBJ2-7, with D maybe TRBD2 (7 bases). CDR3 size: 15 residues. Germline CDR1 and CDR2: PRHDT and FYEKMQ (reference sequence). Trimming took off 5 bases at V and 2 bases at J, with 16 bases between the two ends. The CDR3 DNA follows: TGTGCCAGCAGCCCAAAGGGGGGGGTTGCCTACGAGCAGTACTTC. Protein: CASSPKGGVAYEQYF.

The genes are TRBV11-1 and TRBJ2-7; D possibly corresponds to TRBD1 (6 bases). Germline values: CDR1 SGHAT, CDR2 FQDESV (reference sequence). There are 12 residues in the CDR3. Trimming shortened V by 5 bases and J by 5 bases, and 10 bases separated the two germline ends. CDR3 sequence (DNA): TGTGCCAGCAGCCACACAGGGAACGAGCAGTACTTC. It is translated as CASSHTGNEQYF.

This clonotype showed up just a few times. The rearrangement joins TRBV4-3 to TRBJ2-1; perhaps TRBD2 as D (7 bases). Germline CDR1 and CDR2: LGHNA and YSLEER. V dropped 0 bases and J dropped 8 bases, with 20 bases sitting between them. CDR3 length equals 17 residues. The CDR3 spells CASSQDIPDRGAHEQFF. The DNA of the CDR3 is TGCGCCAGCAGCCAAGATATCCCCGATCGGGGGGCCCATGAGCAGTTCTTC.

This clonotype was observed at least ten times. V gene TRBV14 combines with J gene TRBJ2-2; D is uncertain. Between the trimmed V and J ends, which lost 1 base and 5 bases, there was a span of 14 bases. Germline V CDR1 and CDR2: SGHDN, FVKESK. The CDR3 is 16 residues long. CDR3 in DNA: TGTGCCAGCAGCCAAGTCTACGGAAGGGTAACCGGGGAGCTGTTTTTT. It specifies CASSQVYGRVTGELFF.